The 17 T cell receptor beta chains reported below all come from one sample, sequenced in a study of OX40 agonist ivuxolimab in advanced cancers. The table came from immunoSEQ multiplex PCR; TCRdb's copy has only in-frame clones and leaves some out. The repertoire includes about 76,000 clones, 85% of them detected once, and under 0.75% sits in the top ten. This material consisted of CD4+ or CD8+ T cells sorted from blood, taken in a trial of the OX40 agonist ivuxolimab. The receptor set was obtained from an adult with an advanced solid tumor such as melanoma, head and neck, liver or kidney cancer.

This chain links TRBV5-1 with TRBJ2-3; possible D gene TRBD1, 5 bases. CDR1 is SGHRS, CDR2 YFSETQ, per germline. This CDR3 comprises 13 residues. V was trimmed by 3 bases and J by 3 bases, leaving 8 bases between them. The CDR3 DNA sequence: TGCGCCAGCAGCTGGGGCGATACAGATACGCAGTATTTT. Its translation: CASSWGDTDTQYF.

The V and J genes are TRBV6-5 and TRBJ2-7; the match to TRBD1 covers 7 bases. This CDR3 spans 15 amino acids. Trimming removed 6 bases from V and 0 bases from J; junction bases left unmatched: 8. Germline V gene lookup returns CDR1 MNHEY and CDR2 SVGAGI. The CDR3 bases are TGTGCCAGCAGGACGATCGGGACAGCCTCCTACGAGCAGTACTTC. As protein: CASRTIGTASYEQYF.

This chain joins TRBV27 and TRBJ1-2, with D possibly matching TRBD1 (6 bases). The CDR3 spans 16 residues. The germline V gene encodes CDR1 MNHEY and CDR2 SMNVEV (reference sequence). The V end was cut by 1 base, the J end by 2 bases, with 14 bases between. This CDR3 reads CASSLLVGGANYGYTF. In DNA, the CDR3 is TGTGCCAGCAGTTTATTAGTAGGGGGAGCAAACTATGGCTACACCTTC.

The chain combines TRBV7-8 with TRBJ2-1; maybe TRBD2 (5 bases). This CDR3 has 16 residues. Trimming left V 3 bases short and J 2 bases short, with 14 bases between. Germline-derived CDR1 and CDR2 are SGHVS and FQNEAQ. This chain's CDR3 is CASSFFRGITYNEQFF. As DNA, the CDR3 is TGTGCCAGCAGCTTTTTCCGAGGGATTACCTACAATGAGCAGTTCTTC.

The rearrangement joins TRBV10-1 to TRBJ2-1; 14 bases are a match to TRBD2. V was pared by 6 bases and J by 8 bases, with 6 bases of the junction left unmatched. Germline CDR1 reads WNHNN; CDR2 reads SYGVQD (reference sequence). The CDR3 contains 15 residues. CDR3 residues: CASRRTSGGIDEQFF. In DNA form, the CDR3 reads TGCGCCAGCAGAAGGACTAGCGGGGGGATCGATGAGCAGTTCTTC.

In this sample, this clone turned up a few times. V gene TRBV9 combines with J gene TRBJ2-3, with TRBD2 matching 12 bases. This CDR3 contains 17 residues. Germline CDR1 reads SGDLS; CDR2 reads YYNGEE. The J segment lost 2 bases and the V segment lost 4 bases, leaving 8 bases of the junction unmatched. DNA for the CDR3: TGTGCCAGCAGCCCCCGGACTAGCGGGGCTTCCACAGATACGCAGTATTTT. Encoded protein: CASSPRTSGASTDTQYF.

V gene TRBV6-5 combines with J gene TRBJ1-5; D is undetermined. The CDR3 is 14 residues long. Germline V gives CDR1 MNHEY, CDR2 SVGAGI. Trimming shortened V by 5 bases and J by 0 bases, and 8 bases separated the two germline ends. The CDR3 DNA follows: TGTGCCAGCAGTAACCAGAATAGCAATCAGCCCCAGCATTTT. Protein: CASSNQNSNQPQHF.

This chain links TRBV7-2 with TRBJ2-2; D remains ambiguous. Trimming removed 4 bases from V and 0 bases from J, with 9 bases in between. The CDR3 length is 15 residues. The germline V gene encodes CDR1 SGHTA and CDR2 FQGNSA. The CDR3 nucleotides are TGTGCCAGCAGCTCCGGACGGGCGAACACCGGGGAGCTGTTTTTT. Protein sequence: CASSSGRANTGELFF.

V and J are TRBV6-1 and TRBJ1-2; weak D call: TRBD1 (6 bases). The length of the CDR3 is 16 residues. Trimming cost V 2 bases and J 2 bases, with 15 bases left between them. Germline CDR1 reads MNHNS; CDR2 reads SASEGT. The CDR3 sequence: CASSERSGQGNYGYTF. The CDR3 nucleotides read TGTGCCAGCAGTGAACGGAGTGGGCAGGGGAACTATGGCTACACCTTC.

The CDR3 is CASSSWSTDTQYF. CDR3 coding DNA: TGTGCCAGCAGCTCATGGTCCACAGATACGCAGTATTTT. The V and J genes are TRBV11-2 and TRBJ2-3; D unresolved. Per the germline V gene, CDR1 is SGHAT and CDR2 is FQNNGV. The CDR3 spans 13 residues. V dropped 4 bases and J dropped 2 bases, with 7 bases sitting between them. The full variable domain, rest sourced from reference TRBV11-2 and TRBJ2-3, is EAGVAQSPRYKIIEKRQSVAFWCNPISGHATLYWYQQILGQGPKLLIQFQNNGVVDDSQLPKDRFSAERLKGVDSTLKIQPAKLEDSAVYLCASSSWSTDTQYFGPGTRLTVL.

The gene calls are TRBV11-2 and TRBJ1-2; D is ambiguous. The CDR3 is made up of 13 amino acids. V lost 3 bases and J lost 7, with 12 bases in between. Germline lookup yields CDR1 SGHAT and CDR2 FQNNGV. CDR3: CASSLSGWGGYTF. CDR3 DNA sequence: TGTGCCAGCAGCTTGAGTGGCTGGGGTGGCTACACCTTC.

This chain joins TRBV18 and TRBJ1-4; D not certain. This CDR3 comprises 15 residues. Germline V gives CDR1 KGHSH, CDR2 LQKENI. V lost 1 base and J lost 7, with 13 bases in between. The DNA for the CDR3 is TGTGCCAGCTCACCACTGGGGAGGACGGCTGAAAAACTGTTTTTT. It yields the protein CASSPLGRTAEKLFF.

The rearrangement joins TRBV7-3 to TRBJ1-1; perhaps TRBD1 as D (6 bases). CDR3 length: 13 residues. Between the trimmed V and J ends, which lost 5 bases and 7 bases, there was a span of 14 bases. The germline CDR1 and CDR2 sequences are SGHTA and FQGTGA. CDR3 nucleotide sequence: TGTGCCAGCAGCCGCGGCGGGGGCCTTGAAGCTTTCTTT. This encodes CASSRGGGLEAFF.

The chain uses TRBV4-1 and TRBJ2-3; D may match TRBD1 or TRBD2 (5 bases each). Trimming took 2 bases from V and 2 from J, leaving 17 bases between them. This CDR3 has 17 amino acids. Germline CDR1 is MGHRA and CDR2 is YSYEKL. In DNA form, the CDR3 reads TGCGCCAGCAGCCAACACCCAGCGAGGGGTAACACAGATACGCAGTATTTT. It translates to CASSQHPARGNTDTQYF.

This chain connects TRBV7-2 to TRBJ2-7; the match to TRBD1 covers 11 bases. V lost 6 bases to trimming and J lost 7 bases; unmatched junction nucleotides: 8. The CDR3 runs 14 residues. Germline V gene data show CDR1 as SGHTA and CDR2 as FQGNSA. CDR3: CASRTGQGAGEQYF. DNA for the CDR3: TGTGCCAGCAGGACCGGACAGGGGGCGGGGGAGCAGTACTTC.

This chain uses TRBV18 with TRBJ1-4; D is unresolved. Trimming shortened V by 3 bases and J by 5 bases, and 7 bases separated the two germline ends. This CDR3 has 13 residues. Germline CDR1 KGHSH, CDR2 LQKENI. The CDR3, as DNA: TGTGCCAGCTCACCCTTGGCGAATGAAAAACTGTTTTTT. Translated, it gives CASSPLANEKLFF. The whole variable domain, remainder taken from reference TRBV18 and TRBJ1-4, is NAGVMQNPRHLVRRRGQEARLRCSPMKGHSHVYWYRQLPEEGLKFMVYLQKENIIDESGMPKERFSAEFPKEGPSILRIQQVVRGDSAAYFCASSPLANEKLFFGSGTQLSVL.

J is TRBJ2-6 and V is TRBV5-4; maybe TRBD2 (6 bases). V lost 1 base, J lost 2 bases, and 13 bases lay in between. The CDR3 covers 17 residues. The V gene's germline CDR1 is SGHNT and CDR2 YYREEE (reference sequence). CDR3 sequence: CASSLRRVATGANVLTF. The CDR3 coding sequence is TGTGCCAGCAGCTTGCGGAGGGTGGCTACTGGGGCCAACGTCCTGACTTTC.